Below, 27 T cell receptor beta chains from the same sample are listed, as sequenced in a study of high-grade serous ovarian cancer treatment subgroups. Profiled with immunoSEQ multiplex PCR; TCRdb holds only in-frame clones, not every one. The sample includes about 3,900 clones, over 70% seen only once; the top ten take roughly 9%. Tumor tissue was taken before any definitive surgery or chemotherapy was given. The sample comprised tumor tissue. These TCRs come from a human donor with high-grade serous ovarian cancer.

This clone was detected only once. The chain uses TRBV30 and TRBJ1-2, with D unclear. The V end lost 2 bases, the J end lost 4 bases, and 8 bases lay between the germline ends. The CDR3 spans 12 residues. Looked up from germline, CDR1 is GTSNPN and CDR2 is SVGIG (reference sequence). CDR3 sequence (DNA): TGTGCCTGGAGTCCCCCCGGCTATGGCTACACCTTC. Translating it yields CAWSPPGYGYTF.

This chain joins TRBV4-1 and TRBJ2-5, with no clear D. Trimming took 6 bases from V and 4 from J, leaving 18 bases between them. Per the germline V gene, CDR1 is MGHRA and CDR2 is YSYEKL. This CDR3 comprises 15 residues. CDR3 in DNA: TGCGCCAGCAGTCCTCAAACAAGGACGGGAGAGACCCAGTACTTC. Amino acid sequence: CASSPQTRTGETQYF.

As for this clone: This sample also contains other DNA sequences that code for the same CDR3. The V gene is TRBV10-2, the J gene TRBJ1-5, with TRBD1 as a possible D gene (5 bases). CDR1 is WSHSY and CDR2 is SAAADI in the germline V gene. V shed 2 bases and J shed 7 bases, with 9 bases lying between them. The CDR3 consists of 13 residues. The DNA for the CDR3 is TGCGCCAGCAGTGAGGGGGCCCGGCAGCCCCAGCATTTT. Translating gives CASSEGARQPQHF.

This clone occurred a few times. V gene TRBV7-9 combines with J gene TRBJ1-1, with D perhaps matching TRBD1 (6 bases). The germline V gene encodes CDR1 SEHNR and CDR2 FQNEAQ (reference sequence). V lost 3 bases to trimming and J lost 1 base, with 6 bases between them. CDR3 length: 13 amino acids. In DNA, the CDR3 is TGTGCCAGCAGCTTGACAGGGAACACTGAAGCTTTCTTT. Amino acids: CASSLTGNTEAFF.

The rearrangement links TRBV4-2 to TRBJ2-7, with D maybe TRBD1 (5 bases). The V gene's germline CDR1 is LGHNA and CDR2 YNFKEQ. The CDR3 covers 15 residues. V gave up 5 bases and J gave up 3 bases, with 17 bases separating them. DNA for the CDR3: TGTGCCAGCAGCTTGGCGGCAGGGCTGAGCTACGAGCAGTACTTC. Translated: CASSLAAGLSYEQYF.

This clone was seen more than once but under ten times. The V gene is TRBV5-1, the J gene TRBJ1-5; D gene uncertain. Germline CDR1 SGHRS, CDR2 YFSETQ. The CDR3 sequence is 15 residues long. Deletions cut 0 bases from V and 2 bases from J, with 9 bases between. In DNA, the CDR3 is TGCGCCAGCAGCTTGGATGGATCTCGCAATCAGCCCCAGCATTTT. Translating it yields CASSLDGSRNQPQHF.

J is TRBJ1-1 and V is TRBV5-6; 7 bases are a match to TRBD1. Looked up from germline, CDR1 is SGHDT and CDR2 is YYEEEE. Losses at the gene ends were 4 bases for V and 10 bases for J; bases not matched to a gene: 13. This CDR3 spans 14 amino acids. The CDR3: CASSTLDRLVVAFF. CDR3 coding DNA: TGTGCCAGCAGCACTTTGGACAGGTTGGTTGTAGCTTTCTTT. Combining the CDR3 with reference TRBV5-6 and TRBJ1-1 gives the whole variable domain DAGVTQSPTHLIKTRGQQVTLRCSPKSGHDTVSWYQQALGQGPQFIFQYYEEEERQRGNFPDRFSGHQFPNYSSELNVNALLLGDSALYLCASSTLDRLVVAFFGQGTRLTVV.

The V and J genes are TRBV19 and TRBJ2-7; no clear D gene. Trimming stripped 5 bases from V and 6 bases from J, with 11 bases between. The germline gives CDR1 LNHDA, CDR2 SQIVND (reference sequence). This CDR3 comprises 12 residues. The CDR3 sequence: CASSLGGGEQYF. CDR3 DNA: TGTGCCAGTAGTCTTGGTGGCGGCGAGCAGTACTTC.

The chain couples TRBV5-1 to TRBJ1-3, with D tentatively TRBD1 (6 bases). The CDR3 contains 15 residues. Germline CDR1 reads SGHRS; CDR2 reads YFSETQ. V dropped 2 bases and J dropped 0 bases, with 9 bases sitting between them. CDR3 loop: CASSLGGGSGNTIYF. CDR3 sequence (DNA): TGCGCCAGCAGCTTAGGGGGAGGCTCTGGAAACACCATATATTTT.

This chain uses TRBV5-1 with TRBJ1-2; D might be TRBD1 (5 bases). From germline, CDR1 is SGHRS and CDR2 YFSETQ. This CDR3 spans 14 amino acids. The germline V and J ends were trimmed by 4 bases and 3 bases, with 13 bases remaining between them. CDR3 bases: TGCGCCAGCAGCCACATCGGGGGGGACTATGGCTACACCTTC. Translated: CASSHIGGDYGYTF. Variable domain in full (rest from reference TRBV5-1 and TRBJ1-2): KAGVTQTPRYLIKTRGQQVTLSCSPISGHRSVSWYQQTPGQGLQFLFEYFSETQRNKGNFPGRFSGRQFSNSRSEMNVSTLELGDSALYLCASSHIGGDYGYTFGSGTRLTVV.

The chain combines TRBV6-5 with TRBJ2-2; D gene ambiguous. Germline V CDR1 and CDR2: MNHEY, SVGAGI. The CDR3 is made up of 11 amino acids. Between the trimmed V and J ends, which lost 7 bases and 6 bases, there was a span of 6 bases. Here the CDR3 DNA reads TGTGCCAGCATGAAGGCCGGGGAGCTGTTTTTT. Protein sequence: CASMKAGELFF.

The rearrangement links TRBV6-5 to TRBJ2-5; D may correspond to TRBD1 or TRBD2 (5 bases each). The tail of the sequence fits TRBJ2-7 better, so the J call may be wrong. The CDR3 is 14 residues long. Germline V lookup: CDR1 MNHEY, CDR2 SVGAGI. As DNA, the CDR3 is TGTGCCAGCAGTTACTCAGAGGGGACCTACGAGCAGTACTTC. This translates into CASSYSEGTYEQYF.

The CDR3 nucleotides read TGTGCCAGCAGCTTGTGGGGCGCGAGCACAGATACGCAGTATTTT. This gives the protein CASSLWGASTDTQYF. This chain uses TRBV5-5 with TRBJ2-3, with D possibly TRBD1 on 5 matching bases. The CDR3 totals 15 residues. Germline CDR1 and CDR2: SGHKS and YYEKEE (reference sequence). The V end lost 1 base, the J end lost 0 bases, and 9 bases lay between the germline ends. The full variable domain, completed using reference TRBV5-5 and TRBJ2-3, is DAGVTQSPTHLIKTRGQQVTLRCSPISGHKSVSWYQQVLGQGPQFIFQYYEKEERGRGNFPDRFSARQFPNYSSELNVNALLLGDSALYLCASSLWGASTDTQYFGPGTRLTVL.

This chain links TRBV14 with TRBJ2-1; the match to TRBD2 covers 12 bases. After removal of 0 bases from V and 6 bases from J, the junction contained 9 bases not matched to a gene. The CDR3 sequence is 18 residues long. Germline CDR1 reads SGHDN; CDR2 reads FVKESK. CDR3: CASSQDPTSGGSGNEQFF. The CDR3 DNA is TGTGCCAGCAGCCAAGACCCGACTAGCGGGGGTTCAGGCAATGAGCAGTTCTTC.

J is TRBJ1-6 and V is TRBV13; D remains ambiguous. CDR1 is PRHDT and CDR2 is FYEKMQ in the germline V gene (reference sequence). The length of the CDR3 is 16 residues. Trimming left V 0 bases short and J 0 bases short, with 6 bases between. The CDR3 here is CASSLGMSSYNSPLHF. The CDR3 DNA follows: TGTGCCAGCAGCTTAGGCATGAGCTCCTATAATTCACCCCTCCACTTT.

J is TRBJ2-7 and V is TRBV6-5; D is possibly TRBD1 (5 bases). This CDR3 comprises 14 residues. Trimming took off 8 bases at V and 1 base at J, with 15 bases between the two ends. CDR1 is MNHEY and CDR2 is SVGAGI in the germline V gene. The chain's CDR3 is CASVISAGSYEQYF. For the CDR3, the DNA is TGTGCCAGCGTCATATCGGCAGGGTCCTACGAGCAGTACTTC.

The V call is TRBV11-2, the J call TRBJ2-5; 7 nucleotides match TRBD1. J gave up 5 bases and V 7 bases, and 4 bases lay outside the gene matches. CDR3 length equals 12 residues. Germline CDR1 reads SGHAT; CDR2 reads FQNNGV. The CDR3 nucleotides read TGTGCCAGCACGAGACAGGGTGAGACCCAGTACTTC. It translates to CASTRQGETQYF.

A remark on this clone: An end of the junction does not agree with germline; a read error may underlie this. The chain links TRBV20-1 to TRBJ1-1; tentatively, D is TRBD1 (5 bases). The CDR3 runs to 8 residues. Germline V gene lookup returns CDR1 DFQATT and CDR2 SNEGSKA (reference sequence). CDR3 bases: TGCAGTGCTAGGGATGACAGTTTT. Translating gives CSARDDSF.

This chain joins TRBV6-1 and TRBJ2-7, with 11 nucleotides matching TRBD2. Unmatched junction bases numbered 5, after V lost 5 bases and J lost 2 bases. Germline CDR1 MNHNS, CDR2 SASEGT. This CDR3 has 15 amino acids. The CDR3 DNA sequence: TGTGCCAGCAGTCCCCCGGGACTAGCGGCCTACGAGCAGTACTTC. Translating gives CASSPPGLAAYEQYF.

V gene TRBV5-1 combines with J gene TRBJ2-5; D may be TRBD1 (5 bases). The V and J ends lost 0 bases and 1 base respectively, with 7 bases between them. The CDR3 covers 14 residues. Germline V lookup: CDR1 SGHRS, CDR2 YFSETQ. The CDR3 nucleotides read TGCGCCAGCAGCTTGGGCCAGGGCCAAGAGACCCAGTACTTC. Amino acid sequence: CASSLGQGQETQYF.

In DNA, the CDR3 is TGTGCCAGCAGTTACTATGGGGAGCTGTTTTTT. It codes for CASSYYGELFF. The rearrangement links TRBV6-6 to TRBJ2-2; D ambiguous. This CDR3 is 11 amino acids long. V was shortened by 1 base and J by 8 bases, with 2 bases between the two germline ends. CDR1 is MNHNY and CDR2 is SVGAGI in the germline V gene (reference sequence).

The table lists this clone with a few counts. As DNA, the CDR3 is TGTGCCAGCAGTTTTCTGGCAGGCGAGAACAATGAGCAGTTCTTC. This sequence encodes CASSFLAGENNEQFF. V and J are TRBV27 and TRBJ2-1; no definite D call. The CDR3 runs 15 residues. Trimming removed 3 bases at V and 5 bases at J, with 14 bases between. Germline-derived CDR1 and CDR2 are MNHEY and SMNVEV (reference sequence).

This rearrangement joins TRBV28 to TRBJ2-1, with D perhaps given as TRBD1 or TRBD2 (5 bases each). V lost 6 bases and J lost 10, with 19 bases in between. The CDR3 length is 14 residues. Germline V gene sequence: CDR1 MDHEN, CDR2 SYDVKM. DNA of the CDR3: TGTGCCAGCAGGCCCGGGACGGGACCGAGGGAGCAGTTCTTC. It encodes CASRPGTGPREQFF.

This chain connects TRBV2 to TRBJ1-2, with D maybe TRBD1 (6 bases). Trimming removed 2 bases from V and 11 bases from J, with 24 bases in between. Germline CDR1 and CDR2: SNHLY and FYNNEI. The CDR3 contains 16 residues. CDR3 residues: CASSEFWGLNREPYTF. The CDR3 DNA reads TGTGCCAGCAGTGAATTTTGGGGGCTAAACAGAGAACCTTACACCTTC.

V usage is TRBV2 and J usage is TRBJ2-3; D ambiguous. The V gene's germline CDR1 is SNHLY and CDR2 FYNNEI. The CDR3 runs to 15 residues. The germline V and J ends were trimmed by 8 bases and 3 bases, with 18 bases remaining between them. CDR3 loop: CASQVRVSGTDTQYF. The CDR3 region has the DNA TGTGCCAGCCAGGTCCGGGTTTCTGGGACAGATACGCAGTATTTT. The complete variable domain, with remaining parts taken from reference TRBV2 and TRBJ2-3, reads EPEVTQTPSHQVTQMGQEVILRCVPISNHLYFYWYRQILGQKVEFLVSFYNNEISEKSEIFDDQFSVERPDGSNFTLKIRSTKLEDSAMYFCASQVRVSGTDTQYFGPGTRLTVL.

This chain links TRBV5-1 with TRBJ1-1; 7 bases are shared with TRBD1. With 0 bases clipped from V and 7 bases from J, the junction kept 3 bases outside the gene matches. The CDR3 sequence is 13 residues long. Germline values: CDR1 SGHRS, CDR2 YFSETQ. The CDR3 DNA sequence: TGCGCCAGCAGCTTGGACAGGGGCTATGAAGCTTTCTTT. Amino acid sequence: CASSLDRGYEAFF.

This clone was recorded only once. The chain employs TRBV4-2 and TRBJ1-5, with D hard to call. The CDR3 totals 13 residues. CDR1 and CDR2 (germline): LGHNA, YNFKEQ. V dropped 5 bases and J dropped 5 bases, with 10 bases sitting between them. CDR3: CASSTGPYQPQHF. DNA of the CDR3: TGTGCCAGCAGCACCGGCCCGTATCAGCCCCAGCATTTT.